This T cell receptor beta chain came from a study of shared clonotypes between healthy human individuals. Germline trimming cut 4 bases from V and 6 bases from J; bases unmatched to any gene: 9. This CDR3 is built from 15 residues. Germline V lookup: CDR1 SGHRS, CDR2 YFSETQ. TCRdb's copy holds only in-frame clones and misses some; the assay was immunoSEQ multiplex PCR. Found here are millions of clones, over 85% of them singletons; the top ten hold under 0.15%. Note on this clone: Within the sample, other DNA sequences also encode this same CDR3.

This clonotype was obtained from a man between 18 and 35 years old in good health. The sequencing sample was made of naive CD4+ T cells sorted from blood. The subset was: CD45RA+ positively selected. The chain employs TRBV5-1 and TRBJ2-1; 8 nucleotides line up with TRBD2. The CDR3 region is CASSPGLAGSNEQFF. CDR3 nucleotide sequence: TGCGCCAGCAGCCCAGGACTAGCTGGTTCCAATGAGCAGTTCTTC.